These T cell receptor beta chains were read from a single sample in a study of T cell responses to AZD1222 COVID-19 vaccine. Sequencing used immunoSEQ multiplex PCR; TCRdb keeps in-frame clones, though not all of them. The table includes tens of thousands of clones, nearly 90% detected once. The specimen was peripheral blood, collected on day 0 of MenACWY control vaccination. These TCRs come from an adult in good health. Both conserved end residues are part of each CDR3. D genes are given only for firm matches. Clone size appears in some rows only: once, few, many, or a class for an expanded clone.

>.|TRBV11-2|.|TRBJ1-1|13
TGTGCCAGCAGCCCTCAGGGAACCACTGAAGCTTTCTTT
CASSPQGTTEAFF
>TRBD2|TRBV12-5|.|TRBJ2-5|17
TGTGCTAGTGGTTTTCTTACTGCTAGCGGGGGCCAAGAGACCCAGTACTTC
CASGFLTASGGQETQYF
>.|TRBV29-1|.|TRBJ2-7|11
TGCAGCGTTGGCGGAACCTACGAGCAGTACTTC
CSVGGTYEQYF
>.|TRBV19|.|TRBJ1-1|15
TGTGCCAGTACCCCCGGGCCGTTTTTTAACACTGAAGCTTTCTTT
CASTPGPFFNTEAFF
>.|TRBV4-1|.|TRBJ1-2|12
TGCGCCAGCAGCCAAACAGGGAATGGCTACACCTTC
CASSQTGNGYTF
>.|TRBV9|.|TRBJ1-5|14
TGTGCCAGCAGCTCCGGGGGTAGCAATCAGCCCCAGCATTTT
CASSSGGSNQPQHF
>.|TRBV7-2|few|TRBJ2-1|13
TGTGCCAGCAGCTTAGGACCCAGCGGGGAGCAGTTCTTC
CASSLGPSGEQFF
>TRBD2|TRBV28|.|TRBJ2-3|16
TGTGCCAGCAGTTCCCTGACTAGCGGGTACACAGATACGCAGTATTTT
CASSSLTSGYTDTQYF
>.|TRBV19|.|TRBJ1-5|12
TGTGCCAGTAGTCCCCCGGGCAGGGCCCAGCATTTT
CASSPPGRAQHF
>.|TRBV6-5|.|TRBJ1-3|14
TGTGCCAGCAGTTTCGAGACAACTGGAAACACCATATATTTT
CASSFETTGNTIYF
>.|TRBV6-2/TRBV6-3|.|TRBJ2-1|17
TGTGCCAGCAGCCATCCGGGCCCGAGATATCTAGGCGATGAGCAGTTCTTC
CASSHPGPRYLGDEQFF
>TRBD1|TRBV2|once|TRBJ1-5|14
TGTGCCAGCAGTGCGCAGGGGGCGTATCAGCCCCAGCATTTT
CASSAQGAYQPQHF
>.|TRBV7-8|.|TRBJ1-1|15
TGTGCCAGCAGCCCGCGTAGGGGGGCCTGGGCTGAAGCTTTCTTT
CASSPRRGAWAEAFF
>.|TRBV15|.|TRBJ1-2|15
TGTGCCACCAGCAGAGATTTTTCCCCGGGGGCCGGCTACACCTTC
CATSRDFSPGAGYTF
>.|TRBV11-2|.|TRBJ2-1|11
TGTGCCAGCAGCTCAGGCGTGAAGCAGTTCTTC
CASSSGVKQFF
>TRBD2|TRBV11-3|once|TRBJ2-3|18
TGTGCCAGCAGCTTGAGCCTCCAGCGGGGCACTAGCACAGATACGCAGTATTTT
CASSLSLQRGTSTDTQYF
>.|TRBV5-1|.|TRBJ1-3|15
TGCGCCAGCAGCCCGGGACATCCTCGTGGAAACACCATATATTTT
CASSPGHPRGNTIYF
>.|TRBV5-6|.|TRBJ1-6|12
TGTGCCAGCAGCCAGGGTGGATCACCCCTCCACTTT
CASSQGGSPLHF
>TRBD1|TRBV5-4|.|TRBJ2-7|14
TGTGCCAGCAGCCGGGACAGGGCAATGCACGAGCAGTACTTC
CASSRDRAMHEQYF
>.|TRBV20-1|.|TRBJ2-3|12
TGCAGTGCTAGTTGGGGTACAGATACGCAGTATTTT
CSASWGTDTQYF
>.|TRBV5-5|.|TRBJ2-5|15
TGTGCCAGCAGCCCAGCCCCACAGGGAGGTGAGACCCAGTACTTC
CASSPAPQGGETQYF
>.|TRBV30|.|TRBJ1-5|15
TGTGCCTGGAGTGCACCGGTTCATAGCAATCAGCCCCAGCATTTT
CAWSAPVHSNQPQHF
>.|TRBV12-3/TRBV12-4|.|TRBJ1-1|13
TGTGCCAGCAGTTTATTCGGGAACACTGAAGCTTTCTTT
CASSLFGNTEAFF
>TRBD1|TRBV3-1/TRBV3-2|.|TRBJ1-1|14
TGTGCCAGCAGCCCGGGACAGGGGAACACTGAAGCTTTCTTT
CASSPGQGNTEAFF
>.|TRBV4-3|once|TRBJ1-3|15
TGCGCCAGCAGCCAAGGGCTTCGCTCTGGAAACACCATATATTTT
CASSQGLRSGNTIYF
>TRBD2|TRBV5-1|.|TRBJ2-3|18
TGCGCCAGCAGCTCCGGGACTAGCGGGGTTGGGAACACAGATACGCAGTATTTT
CASSSGTSGVGNTDTQYF
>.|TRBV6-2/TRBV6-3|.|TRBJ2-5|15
TGTGCCAGCAGTAAACAAGTATTAGAGCAAGAGACCCAGTACTTC
CASSKQVLEQETQYF
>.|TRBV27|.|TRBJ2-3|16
TGTGCCAGCAGTTTATTAGTTGGTTCCGGCACAGATACGCAGTATTTT
CASSLLVGSGTDTQYF
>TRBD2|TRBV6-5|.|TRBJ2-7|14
TGTGCCAGCAGTCGACTAGCGGGGGCGTACGAGCAGTACTTC
CASSRLAGAYEQYF
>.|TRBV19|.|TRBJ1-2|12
TGTGCCAGTAGTATAGCAGGGCTTGGCTACACCTTC
CASSIAGLGYTF
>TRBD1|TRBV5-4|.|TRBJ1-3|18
TGTGCCAGCAGCTGGAGAGGACAGGCGCTACACTCTGGAAACACCATATATTTT
CASSWRGQALHSGNTIYF
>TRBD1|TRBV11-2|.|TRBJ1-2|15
TGTGCCAGCAGCTTCACCGGGACAGGGGGCTCTGGCTACACCTTC
CASSFTGTGGSGYTF
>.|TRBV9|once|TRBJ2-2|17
TGTGCCAGCAGCGTAAGTGGACTCCCTTGGGGGACCGGGGAGCTGTTTTTT
CASSVSGLPWGTGELFF
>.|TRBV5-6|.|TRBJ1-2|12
TGTGCCAGCCAGGCGACTAACTATGGCTACACCTTC
CASQATNYGYTF
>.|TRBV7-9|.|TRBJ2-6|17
TGTGCCAGCAGCTTAGCCCCGATCGGGTCTGGGGCCAACGTCCTGACTTTC
CASSLAPIGSGANVLTF
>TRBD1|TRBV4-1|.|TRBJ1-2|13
TGCGCCAGCAGTCAGGGACAGCCCTATGGCTACACCTTC
CASSQGQPYGYTF
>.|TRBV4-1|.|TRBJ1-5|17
TGCGCCAGCAGCCAAGGGGGAACGGGGCCGAGCAATCAGCCCCAGCATTTT
CASSQGGTGPSNQPQHF
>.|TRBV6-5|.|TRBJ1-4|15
TGTGCCAGCAGTTACCCCAAGACAACTAATGAAAAACTGTTTTTT
CASSYPKTTNEKLFF
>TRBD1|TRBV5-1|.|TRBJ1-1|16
TGCGCCAGCAGCTTGGGCGCGACAGGGATGAACACTGAAGCTTTCTTT
CASSLGATGMNTEAFF
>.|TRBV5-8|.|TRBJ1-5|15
TGTGCCAGCAGCTTGGGGACGGACGGCAATCAGCCCCAGCATTTT
CASSLGTDGNQPQHF
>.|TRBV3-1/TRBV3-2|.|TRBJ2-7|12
TGTGCCAGCAGCCAGAGAACCTACGAGCAGTACTTC
CASSQRTYEQYF
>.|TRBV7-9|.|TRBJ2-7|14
TGTGCCAGCAGCTTATTTCCGGGGGCCTACGAGCAGTACTTC
CASSLFPGAYEQYF
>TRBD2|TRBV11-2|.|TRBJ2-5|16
TGTGCCAGCAGCTTTCTAGCGGGGGGCGTCCAAGAGACCCAGTACTTC
CASSFLAGGVQETQYF
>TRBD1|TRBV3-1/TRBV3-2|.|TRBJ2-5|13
TGTGCCAGCAGCCGACCCGGACAGGGGGTTCAGTACTTC
CASSRPGQGVQYF
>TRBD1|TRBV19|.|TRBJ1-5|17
TGTGCCAGTAGTATTAGTGGGGCGGACAGGGTTTATCAGCCCCAGCATTTT
CASSISGADRVYQPQHF
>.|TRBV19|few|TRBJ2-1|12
TGTGCCAGTAGTCCCACATACAATGAGCAGTTCTTC
CASSPTYNEQFF
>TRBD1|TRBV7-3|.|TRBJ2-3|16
TGTGCCAGCAGCTCCCCTCGACAGGGGGCAGGGGATACGCAGTATTTT
CASSSPRQGAGDTQYF
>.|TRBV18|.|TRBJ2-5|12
TGTGCCAGCTCACCTTACCAAGAGACCCAGTACTTC
CASSPYQETQYF
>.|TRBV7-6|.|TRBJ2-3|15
TGTGCCAGCAGCTTAGTAGGGGCGGGGACAGATACGCAGTATTTT
CASSLVGAGTDTQYF
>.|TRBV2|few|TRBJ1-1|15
TGTGCCAGCTCCCTGGTGACGTACTCGAACACTGAAGCTTTCTTT
CASSLVTYSNTEAFF
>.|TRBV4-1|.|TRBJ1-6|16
TGCGCCAGCAGCCAAGATCGTCGGGCTGGCAATTCACCCCTCCACTTT
CASSQDRRAGNSPLHF
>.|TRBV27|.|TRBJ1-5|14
TGTGCCAGCAGTCCTGGCGGCAACAATCAGCCCCAGCATTTT
CASSPGGNNQPQHF
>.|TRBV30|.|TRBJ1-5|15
TGTGCCTGGAGTGTAGGAGGGGGAAGCAATCAGCCCCAGCATTTT
CAWSVGGGSNQPQHF
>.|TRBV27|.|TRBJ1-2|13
TGTGCCAGCAGTCGGGACGGGAACTATGGCTACACCTTC
CASSRDGNYGYTF
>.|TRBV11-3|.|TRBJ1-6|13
TGTGCCAGCAGCTTGGGGATACGCTCACCCCTCCACTTT
CASSLGIRSPLHF
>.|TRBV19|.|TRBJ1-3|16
TGTGCCAGTAGTATGGGAGGACTGCTCTCTGGAAACACCATATATTTT
CASSMGGLLSGNTIYF
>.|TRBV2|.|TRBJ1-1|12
TGTGCCAGCAGAAACAGGGAGACTGAAGCTTTCTTT
CASRNRETEAFF